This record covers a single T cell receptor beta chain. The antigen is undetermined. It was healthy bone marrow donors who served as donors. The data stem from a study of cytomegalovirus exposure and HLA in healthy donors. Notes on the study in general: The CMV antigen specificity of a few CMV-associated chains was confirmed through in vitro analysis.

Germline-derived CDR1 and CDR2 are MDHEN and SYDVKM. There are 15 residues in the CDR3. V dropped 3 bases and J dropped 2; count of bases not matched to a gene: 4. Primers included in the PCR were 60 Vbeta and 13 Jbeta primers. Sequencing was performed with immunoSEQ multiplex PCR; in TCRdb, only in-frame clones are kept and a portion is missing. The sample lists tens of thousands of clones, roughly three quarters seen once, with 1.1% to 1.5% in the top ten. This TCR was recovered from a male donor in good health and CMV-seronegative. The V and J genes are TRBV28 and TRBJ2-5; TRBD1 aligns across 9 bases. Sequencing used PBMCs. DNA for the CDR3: TGTGCCAGCAGTTTGGACAGGGGTTGGCAAGAGACCCAGTACTTC. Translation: CASSLDRGWQETQYF.